This passage covers 11 T cell receptor beta chains from one sample sequenced in a study of CD8+ T cells in alopecia areata (dated by TCRdb to the late 2010s). Receptors were amplified or captured by the immunoSEQ multiplex PCR assay. RNA was extracted from all samples and reverse transcribed into cDNA, which served as template for TCR sequencing. TCRdb stores this immuneACCESS table with in-frame sequences only. Part of the clones is absent; in the studies checked, under half of the shortfall reflects unresolved V genes, and no reason is known for the rest. The sample table lists about 76,000 clones, approximately 64% of them with a count of one. About a quarter of the sample is in the top ten clones. In the paper's terms, the time point label means: 20 to 30 weeks on oral tofacitinib. Taken with the paper, the label for treatment or condition translates to: oral pan-JAK inhibitor, 5-10 mg twice daily.

The sample here was CD8+ T cells sorted from blood, taken at week 24, from a patient treated with tofacitinib. Receptors originate from a human donor with alopecia areata.

This clone was found once. The V call is TRBV5-1, the J call TRBJ2-1; tentative D call: TRBD1 (5 bases). CDR1 is SGHRS and CDR2 is YFSETQ in the germline V gene. The ends were cut back, 2 bases at V and 5 bases at J, with 8 bases in the middle. The CDR3 has 13 amino acids. The CDR3 sequence: CASSLDRHNEQFF. CDR3 nucleotide sequence: TGCGCCAGCAGCTTAGACAGACACAATGAGCAGTTCTTC.

This clone was observed at least ten times. The chain has TRBV7-7 and TRBJ1-5; no firm D call. The CDR3 covers 13 residues. CDR1 is SSHAT, CDR2 FNYEAQ, per germline (reference sequence). Trimming pared 2 bases from V and 4 bases from J, leaving 6 bases between. In DNA, the CDR3 is TGTGCCAGCAGCTTAAACAAAAATCAGCCCCAGCATTTT. Protein sequence: CASSLNKNQPQHF.

This rearrangement joins TRBV5-4 to TRBJ1-5, with no clear D. Trimming took off 6 bases at V and 5 bases at J, with 3 bases between the two ends. The germline gives CDR1 SGHNT, CDR2 YYREEE (reference sequence). This CDR3 spans 10 amino acids. CDR3 loop: CASIHQPQHF. Here the CDR3 DNA reads TGTGCCAGCATCCATCAGCCCCAGCATTTT. Based on the CDR3 plus reference TRBV5-4 and TRBJ1-5, the full variable domain is ETGVTQSPTHLIKTRGQQVTLRCSSQSGHNTVSWYQQALGQGPQFIFQYYREEENGRGNFPPRFSGLQFPNYSSELNVNALELDDSALYLCASIHQPQHFGDGTRLSIL.

This clone was picked up many times. Additional DNA sequences in this sample encode the identical CDR3. The CDR3 DNA is TGCGCCAGCCGGGATTCGAACACTGAAGCTTTCTTT. It codes for CASRDSNTEAFF. The chain combines TRBV5-1 with TRBJ1-1, with D hard to call. The CDR3 runs to 12 residues. Trimming pared 7 bases from V and 1 base from J, leaving 8 bases between. The germline V gene has CDR1 SGHRS and CDR2 YFSETQ.

The rearrangement links TRBV4-1 to TRBJ1-1; TRBD1 aligns across 10 bases. V was clipped by 3 bases and J by 5 bases; unmatched bases: 6. Germline values: CDR1 MGHRA, CDR2 YSYEKL. The CDR3 has 15 amino acids. The CDR3 reads CASSQGGQGGTEAFF. In DNA form, the CDR3 reads TGCGCCAGCAGCCAGGGTGGACAGGGGGGAACTGAAGCTTTCTTT.

The chain couples TRBV6-5 to TRBJ2-7; no clear D. CDR1 is MNHEY and CDR2 is SVGAGI in the germline V gene. The CDR3 has 13 amino acids. Between the trimmed V and J ends, which lost 0 bases and 4 bases, there was a span of 7 bases. For the CDR3, the DNA is TGTGCCAGCAGTTACTCACAATTGTACGAGCAGTACTTC. Translating it yields CASSYSQLYEQYF.

The chain has TRBV5-1 and TRBJ2-7; 9 nucleotides align to TRBD1. Germline V gene sequence: CDR1 SGHRS, CDR2 YFSETQ. The CDR3 consists of 15 residues. Trimming at V came to 0 bases and at J to 5 bases, leaving 6 bases not matched to a gene. CDR3 region: CASSLAGTGYDEQYF. CDR3 sequence (DNA): TGCGCCAGCAGCTTGGCGGGGACAGGGTACGACGAGCAGTACTTC.

This clone was counted only a few times. This chain joins TRBV5-5 and TRBJ1-1; weak D call: TRBD1 (6 bases). The CDR3 sequence is 13 residues long. Germline V lookup: CDR1 SGHKS, CDR2 YYEKEE (reference sequence). Trimming stripped 4 bases from V and 4 bases from J, with 11 bases between. CDR3 DNA: TGTGCCAGCAGCCCCGTGGGGGCCACTGAAGCTTTCTTT. This translates into CASSPVGATEAFF.

The chain recombines TRBV4-3 with TRBJ2-1, with TRBD2 identical over 7 bases. The CDR3 runs 17 residues. Trimming took 1 base from V and 0 from J; bases not matched to a gene: 6. Germline V gives CDR1 LGHNA, CDR2 YSLEER. This CDR3 reads CASSQAPAGVSYNEQFF. The CDR3 nucleotides read TGCGCCAGCAGCCAAGCTCCGGCGGGAGTCTCCTACAATGAGCAGTTCTTC.

V and J are TRBV4-1 and TRBJ1-1; D is uncertain. The CDR3 is 14 amino acids. Trimming removed 1 base at V and 10 bases at J, with 16 bases between. Germline CDR1 is MGHRA and CDR2 is YSYEKL. The CDR3 DNA sequence: TGCGCCAGCAGCCAAGTTTGGTATGGCCACAGAGCTTTCTTT. It specifies CASSQVWYGHRAFF.

The chain uses TRBV7-9 and TRBJ2-7, with 9 bases fitting TRBD2. This CDR3 spans 15 amino acids. V shed 1 base, J shed 7 bases, and the junction held 8 bases outside the gene matches. The germline V gene has CDR1 SEHNR and CDR2 FQNEAQ (reference sequence). This CDR3 reads CASSLEGSGRPEQYF. The CDR3 nucleotides read TGTGCCAGCAGCTTAGAAGGTAGCGGGAGACCAGAGCAGTACTTC.